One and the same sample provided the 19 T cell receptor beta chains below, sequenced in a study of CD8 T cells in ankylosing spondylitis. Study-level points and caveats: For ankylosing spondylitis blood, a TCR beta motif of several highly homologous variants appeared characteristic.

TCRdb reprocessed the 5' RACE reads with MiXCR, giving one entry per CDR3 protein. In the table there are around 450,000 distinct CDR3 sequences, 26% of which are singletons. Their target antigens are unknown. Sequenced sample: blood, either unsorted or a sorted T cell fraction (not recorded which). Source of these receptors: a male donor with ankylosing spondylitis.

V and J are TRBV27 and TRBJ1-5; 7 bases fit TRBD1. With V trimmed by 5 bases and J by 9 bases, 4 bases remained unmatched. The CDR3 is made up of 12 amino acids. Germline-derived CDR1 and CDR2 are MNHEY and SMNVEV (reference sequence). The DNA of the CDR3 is TGTGCCAGCAGTGCCACAGGGGCGCCCCAGCATTTT. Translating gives CASSATGAPQHF.

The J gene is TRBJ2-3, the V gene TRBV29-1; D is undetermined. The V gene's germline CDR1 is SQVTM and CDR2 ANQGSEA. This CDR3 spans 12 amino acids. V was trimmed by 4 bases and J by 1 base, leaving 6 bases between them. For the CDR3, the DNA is TGCAGCGTTGCAGACGGCACAGATACGCAGTATTTT. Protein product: CSVADGTDTQYF.

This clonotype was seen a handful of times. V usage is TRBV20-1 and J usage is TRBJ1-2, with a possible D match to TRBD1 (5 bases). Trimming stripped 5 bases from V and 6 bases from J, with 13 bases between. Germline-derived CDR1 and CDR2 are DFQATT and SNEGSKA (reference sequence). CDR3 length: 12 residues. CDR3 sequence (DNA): TGCAGTGCTCGTCCCCCGGGGGATGGCTACACCTTC. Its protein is CSARPPGDGYTF.

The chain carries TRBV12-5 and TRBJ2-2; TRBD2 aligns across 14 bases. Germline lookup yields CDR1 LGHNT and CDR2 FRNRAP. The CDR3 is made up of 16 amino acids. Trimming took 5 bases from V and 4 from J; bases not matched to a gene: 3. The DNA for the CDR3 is TGTGCTAGTGGTCCCGGGACTAGCGGGAGCACCGGGGAGCTGTTTTTT. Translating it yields CASGPGTSGSTGELFF.

The DNA of the CDR3 is TGTGCCAGTAGTATTTTGGGATATAGGGCAGGGGCAACACACTCTGGGGCCAACGTCCTGACTTTC. It specifies CASSILGYRAGATHSGANVLTF. This chain uses TRBV19 with TRBJ2-6; D perhaps matches TRBD1 (6 bases). Trimming removed 3 bases at V and 0 bases at J, with 27 bases between. Germline V lookup: CDR1 LNHDA, CDR2 SQIVND (reference sequence). This CDR3 has 22 amino acids.

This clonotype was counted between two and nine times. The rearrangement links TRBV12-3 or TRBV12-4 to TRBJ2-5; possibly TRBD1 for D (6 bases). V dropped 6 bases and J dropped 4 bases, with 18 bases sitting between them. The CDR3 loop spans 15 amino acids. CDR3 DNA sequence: TGTGCCAGCAGACCCGGATCCGGCAGGGGAGAGACCCAGTACTTC. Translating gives CASRPGSGRGETQYF.

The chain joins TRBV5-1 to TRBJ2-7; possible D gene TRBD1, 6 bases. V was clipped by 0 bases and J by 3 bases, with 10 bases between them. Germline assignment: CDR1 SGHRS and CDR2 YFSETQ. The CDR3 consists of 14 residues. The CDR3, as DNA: TGCGCCAGCAGCTTGGCCGGGGACAACTACGAGCAGTACGTC. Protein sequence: CASSLAGDNYEQYV.

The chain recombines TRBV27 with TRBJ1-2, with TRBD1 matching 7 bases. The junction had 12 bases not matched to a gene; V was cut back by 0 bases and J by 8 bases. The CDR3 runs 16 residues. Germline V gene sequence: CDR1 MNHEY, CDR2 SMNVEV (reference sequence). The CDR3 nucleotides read TGTGCCAGCAGTTTATCCATGTCAGGGGGTATCAAGGGCTACACCTTC. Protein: CASSLSMSGGIKGYTF.

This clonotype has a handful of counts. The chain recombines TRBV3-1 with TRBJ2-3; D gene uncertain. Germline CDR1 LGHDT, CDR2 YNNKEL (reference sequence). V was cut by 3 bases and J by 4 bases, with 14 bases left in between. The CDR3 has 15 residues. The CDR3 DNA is TGTGCCAGCAGCCATTACGGACGGCATGCAGATACGCAGTATTTT. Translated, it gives CASSHYGRHADTQYF.

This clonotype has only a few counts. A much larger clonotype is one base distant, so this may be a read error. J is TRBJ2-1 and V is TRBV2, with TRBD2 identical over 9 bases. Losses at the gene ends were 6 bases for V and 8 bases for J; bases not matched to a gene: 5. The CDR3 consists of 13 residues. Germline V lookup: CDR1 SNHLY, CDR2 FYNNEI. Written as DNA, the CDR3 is TGTGCCAGCAGCCCCGGGACTAGCCATGAGCAGTTCTTC. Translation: CASSPGTSHEQFF.

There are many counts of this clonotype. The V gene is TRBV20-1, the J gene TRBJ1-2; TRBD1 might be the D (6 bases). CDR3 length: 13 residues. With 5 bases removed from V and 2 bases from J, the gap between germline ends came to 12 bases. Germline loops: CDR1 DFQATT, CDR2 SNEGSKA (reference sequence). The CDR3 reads CSAPRGVNYGYTF. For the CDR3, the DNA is TGCAGTGCTCCTAGGGGGGTGAACTATGGCTACACCTTC.

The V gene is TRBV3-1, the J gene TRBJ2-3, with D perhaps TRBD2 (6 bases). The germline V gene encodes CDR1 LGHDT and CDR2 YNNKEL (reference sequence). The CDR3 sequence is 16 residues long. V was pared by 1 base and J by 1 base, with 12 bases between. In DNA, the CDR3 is TGTGCCAGCAGCCAAGTGGGAGGTAGCGGCACAGATACGCAGTATTTT. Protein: CASSQVGGSGTDTQYF.

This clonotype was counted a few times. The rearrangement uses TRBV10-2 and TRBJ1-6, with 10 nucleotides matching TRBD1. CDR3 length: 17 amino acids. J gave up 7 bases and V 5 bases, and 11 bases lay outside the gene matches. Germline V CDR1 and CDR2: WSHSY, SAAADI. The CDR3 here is CASSTLAGTGDNSPLHF. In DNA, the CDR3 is TGCGCCAGCAGTACCCTGGCCGGGACAGGGGACAATTCACCCCTCCACTTT.

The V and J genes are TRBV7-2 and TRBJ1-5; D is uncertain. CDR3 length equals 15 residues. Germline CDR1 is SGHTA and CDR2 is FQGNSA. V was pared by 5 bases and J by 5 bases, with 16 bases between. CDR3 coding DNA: TGTGCCAGCAGCCCCGAGGCCATATTGGATCAGCCCCAGCATTTT. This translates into CASSPEAILDQPQHF.

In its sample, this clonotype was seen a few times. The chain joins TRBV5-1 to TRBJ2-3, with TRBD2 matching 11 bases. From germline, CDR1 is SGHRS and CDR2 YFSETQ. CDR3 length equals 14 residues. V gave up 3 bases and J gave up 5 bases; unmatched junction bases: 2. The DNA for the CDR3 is TGCGCCAGCAGCTCCGGGACTAGCGGAGATACGCAGTATTTT. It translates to CASSSGTSGDTQYF.

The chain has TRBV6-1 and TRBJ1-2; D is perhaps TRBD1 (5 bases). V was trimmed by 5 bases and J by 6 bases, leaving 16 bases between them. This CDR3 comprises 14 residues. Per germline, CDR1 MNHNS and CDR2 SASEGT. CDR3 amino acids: CASSNPDGTHGYTF. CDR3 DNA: TGTGCCAGCAGTAATCCGGATGGGACTCATGGCTACACCTTC.

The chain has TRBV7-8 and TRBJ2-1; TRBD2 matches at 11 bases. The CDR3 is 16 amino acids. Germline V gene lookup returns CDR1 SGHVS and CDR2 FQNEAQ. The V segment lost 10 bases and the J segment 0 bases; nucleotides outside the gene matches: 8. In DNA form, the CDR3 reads TGTGCCATCGGGACTAGCGGATCCAGCTCCTACAATGAGCAGTTCTTC. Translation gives CAIGTSGSSSYNEQFF.

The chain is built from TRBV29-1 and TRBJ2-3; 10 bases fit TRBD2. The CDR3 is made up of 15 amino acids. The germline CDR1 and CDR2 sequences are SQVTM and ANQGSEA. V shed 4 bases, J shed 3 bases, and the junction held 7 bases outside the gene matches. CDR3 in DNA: TGCAGCGTTGTGGGAGCGGGAGGGCCGACAGATACGCAGTATTTT. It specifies CSVVGAGGPTDTQYF.

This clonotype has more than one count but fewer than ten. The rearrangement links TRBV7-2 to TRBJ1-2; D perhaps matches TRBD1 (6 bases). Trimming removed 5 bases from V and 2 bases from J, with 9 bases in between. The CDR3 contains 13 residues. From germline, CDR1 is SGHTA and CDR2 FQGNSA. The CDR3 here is CASSTDRNYGYTF. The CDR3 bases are TGTGCCAGCAGCACCGACAGGAACTATGGCTACACCTTC. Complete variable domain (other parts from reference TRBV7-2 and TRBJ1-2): GAGVSQSPSNKVTEKGKDVELRCDPISGHTALYWYRQSLGQGLEFLIYFQGNSAPDKSGLPSDRFSAERTGGSVSTLTIQRTQQEDSAVYLCASSTDRNYGYTFGSGTRLTVV.